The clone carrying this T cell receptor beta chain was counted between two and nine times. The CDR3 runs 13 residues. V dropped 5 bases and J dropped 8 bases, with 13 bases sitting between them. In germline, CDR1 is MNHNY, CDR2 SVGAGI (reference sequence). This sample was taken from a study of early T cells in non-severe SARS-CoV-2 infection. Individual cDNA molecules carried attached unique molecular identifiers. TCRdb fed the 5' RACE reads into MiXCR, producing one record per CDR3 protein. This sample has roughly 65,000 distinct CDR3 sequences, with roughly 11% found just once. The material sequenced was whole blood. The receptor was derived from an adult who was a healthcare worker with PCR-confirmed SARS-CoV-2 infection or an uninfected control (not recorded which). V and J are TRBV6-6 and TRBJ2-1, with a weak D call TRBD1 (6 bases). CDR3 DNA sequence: TGTGCCAGCAGTGATACAGGGTCGGATGAGCAGTTCTTC. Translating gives CASSDTGSDEQFF.